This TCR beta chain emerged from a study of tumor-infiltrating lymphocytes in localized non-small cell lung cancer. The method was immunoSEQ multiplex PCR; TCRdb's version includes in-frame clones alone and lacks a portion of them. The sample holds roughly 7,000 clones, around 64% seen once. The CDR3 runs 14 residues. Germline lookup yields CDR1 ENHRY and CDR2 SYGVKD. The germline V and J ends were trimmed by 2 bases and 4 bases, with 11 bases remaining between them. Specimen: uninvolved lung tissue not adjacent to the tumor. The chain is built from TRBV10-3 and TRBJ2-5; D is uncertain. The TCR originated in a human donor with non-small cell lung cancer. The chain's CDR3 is CAISEGVSPETQYF. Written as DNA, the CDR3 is TGTGCCATCAGTGAGGGTGTCTCTCCAGAGACCCAGTACTTC.